This T cell receptor beta chain appears in the sequencing data of a study of cytotoxic CD8 clonotypes in ibrutinib-treated CLL. In its sample, this clone was seen a few times. This CDR3 has 14 residues. The V gene's germline CDR1 is SEHNR and CDR2 FQNEAQ (reference sequence). V was pared by 0 bases and J by 0 bases, with 6 bases between. Method: immunoSEQ multiplex PCR; TCRdb's copy keeps in-frame clones and lacks some. The data show 55,000 to 80,000 clones, with about nine tenths seen just once and 3% to 3.5% held by the top ten. The starting material was PBMCs, obtained after 12 months of ibrutinib treatment. The receptor's source is a human donor with chronic lymphocytic leukemia. The chain uses TRBV7-9 and TRBJ2-7, with no clear D. For the CDR3, the DNA is TGTGCCAGCAGCTTAGCTTTCGGCTCCTACGAGCAGTACTTC. Translated, it gives CASSLAFGSYEQYF.